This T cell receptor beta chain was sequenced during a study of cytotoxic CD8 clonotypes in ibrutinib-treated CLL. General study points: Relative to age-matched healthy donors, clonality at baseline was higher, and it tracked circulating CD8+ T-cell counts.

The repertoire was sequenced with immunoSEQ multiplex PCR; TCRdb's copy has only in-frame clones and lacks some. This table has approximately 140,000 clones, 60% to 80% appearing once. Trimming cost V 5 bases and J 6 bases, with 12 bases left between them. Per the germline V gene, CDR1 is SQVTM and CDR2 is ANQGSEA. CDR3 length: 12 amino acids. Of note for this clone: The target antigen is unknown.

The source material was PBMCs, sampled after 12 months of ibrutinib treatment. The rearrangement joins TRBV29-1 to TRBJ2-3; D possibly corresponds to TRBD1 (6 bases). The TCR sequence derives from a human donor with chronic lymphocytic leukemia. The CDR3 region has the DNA TGCAGCGTTCAGAAAGACAGGGATACGCAGTATTTT. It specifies CSVQKDRDTQYF.